The T cell receptor (beta chain) described here comes from a study of metastatic and nonmetastatic thyroid tumors. In the study overall: Malignant thyroid and benign thyroid patients provided blood and tumor or nodule tissue whose repertoires were compared.

This clone was detected ten times or more. Its antigen is not known. All patients were treatment-naive before thyroid surgery. General study findings and limits: Malignant tumors reportedly showed significantly higher TCR beta diversity than benign nodules in both blood and tumor.

Study processing details: CDR3 was compared across clinicopathological groups, and the resulting differences were used to build a distant-metastasis classifier for papillary thyroid cancer. TCRdb recomputed clones from the PCR reads via MiXCR. The V and J calls and clone size come from TCRdb's table, not from the authors' own analysis. The table lists roughly 35,000 clones, approximately 15% of them singletons. The CDR3 is 15 residues long. Germline CDR1 reads LNHNV; CDR2 reads YYDKDF (reference sequence). V was pared by 1 base and J by 8 bases, with 17 bases between. The chain couples TRBV15 to TRBJ1-2, with a weak D call TRBD1 (6 bases). Material for sequencing was blood. The receptor was derived from a female donor with papillary thyroid cancer or a benign thyroid nodule (not recorded which). Some clones in this sample may be carry-over from other donors' samples. The CDR3 region has the DNA TGTGCCACCAGCAGAGCGCCTCGGGGGGCGGAGGGCTACACCTTC. As protein: CATSRAPRGAEGYTF.